Below, 12 T cell receptor beta chains from the same sample are listed, as sequenced in a study of blood T cell repertoires in COVID-19. TCRdb's table, derived via immunoSEQ multiplex PCR, lists solely in-frame clones and lacks some. Among over 130,000 clones listed, over 75% were seen once. Sequenced sample: peripheral blood. These receptors originate from a man aged 55 to 70 with active or convalescent COVID-19.

The sample holds one count of this clone. The chain uses TRBV5-1 and TRBJ2-7, with 8 bases that match TRBD1. The V gene's germline CDR1 is SGHRS and CDR2 YFSETQ. Trimming at V came to 7 bases and at J to 2 bases, leaving 5 bases not matched to a gene. CDR3 length equals 13 residues. This CDR3 is CASGDRSPYEQYF. CDR3 nucleotides: TGCGCCAGCGGGGACAGGAGCCCCTACGAGCAGTACTTC.

The CDR3 spells CASSAEGERSYNEQFF. The CDR3 DNA is TGTGCCAGCAGCGCCGAGGGGGAACGCTCCTACAATGAGCAGTTCTTC. The V call is TRBV13, the J call TRBJ2-1, with a weak D call TRBD1 (6 bases). The V gene lost 5 bases and the J gene lost 0 bases, with 14 bases spanning the gap. The CDR3 is 16 residues long. CDR1 is PRHDT and CDR2 is FYEKMQ in the germline V gene (reference sequence).

This clone was detected only a few times. The V and J genes are TRBV15 and TRBJ2-1, with D maybe TRBD2 (5 bases). Germline CDR1 and CDR2: LNHNV and YYDKDF (reference sequence). V was shortened by 0 bases and J by 10 bases, with 10 bases between the two germline ends. This CDR3 has 13 amino acids. As DNA, the CDR3 is TGTGCCACCAGCAGAGATATAGCGTACGAGCAGTTCTTC. Translating it yields CATSRDIAYEQFF.

The V call is TRBV9, the J call TRBJ2-7, with a tentative D call TRBD2 (5 bases). Germline lookup yields CDR1 SGDLS and CDR2 YYNGEE. The V gene lost 4 bases and the J gene lost 6 bases, with 14 bases spanning the gap. This CDR3 spans 13 amino acids. The CDR3 protein is CASSFRDGVEQYF. Here the CDR3 DNA reads TGTGCCAGCAGCTTCCGGGATGGGGTCGAGCAGTACTTC.

The rearrangement uses TRBV28 and TRBJ1-1; 9 bases fit TRBD1. V shed 4 bases, J shed 5 bases, and the junction held 8 bases outside the gene matches. CDR1 and CDR2 (germline): MDHEN, SYDVKM. This CDR3 has 15 amino acids. The CDR3 sequence is CASSSLTGGRTEAFF. For the CDR3, the DNA is TGTGCCAGCAGTTCCCTGACAGGGGGAAGAACTGAAGCTTTCTTT.

The chain carries TRBV19 and TRBJ2-3; tentatively, D is TRBD2 (6 bases). CDR3 length: 15 residues. Germline CDR1 LNHDA, CDR2 SQIVND (reference sequence). V lost 5 bases to trimming and J lost 0 bases, with 12 bases between them. The CDR3 DNA is TGTGCCAGTAGTGATCGGGCGGGGAGCACAGATACGCAGTATTTT. Its translation is CASSDRAGSTDTQYF.

The chain joins TRBV5-1 to TRBJ1-2; 7 bases line up with TRBD1. The germline gives CDR1 SGHRS, CDR2 YFSETQ. CDR3 size: 15 residues. J was trimmed by 7 bases and V by 4 bases; bases with no gene match: 13. CDR3 DNA: TGCGCCAGCAGCGGAGACAGGGAGATGAGGTCTGGCTACACCTTC. This encodes CASSGDREMRSGYTF.

The chain joins TRBV30 to TRBJ2-5; no clear D. V dropped 0 bases and J dropped 5 bases, with 4 bases sitting between them. This CDR3 spans 11 amino acids. Germline V gene lookup returns CDR1 GTSNPN and CDR2 SVGIG (reference sequence). The CDR3 sequence is CAWSVLETQYF. DNA of the CDR3: TGTGCCTGGAGTGTACTGGAGACCCAGTACTTC.

The V call is TRBV11-2, the J call TRBJ1-2; perhaps TRBD1 as D (6 bases). V shed 2 bases and J shed 7 bases, with 14 bases lying between them. CDR3 length: 14 amino acids. Germline V gene data show CDR1 as SGHAT and CDR2 as FQNNGV. Written as DNA, the CDR3 is TGTGCCAGCAGCTTATTACAGGGTGATGGTGGCTACACCTTC. Residues: CASSLLQGDGGYTF.

This chain links TRBV24-1 with TRBJ2-7, with D tentatively TRBD1 (6 bases). CDR3 length: 12 amino acids. V dropped 7 bases and J dropped 5 bases, with 11 bases sitting between them. From germline, CDR1 is KGHDR and CDR2 SFDVKD. CDR3 DNA sequence: TGTGCCACCAGGGACAGAAGGGACGAGCAGTACTTC. This encodes CATRDRRDEQYF.

The J gene is TRBJ1-5, the V gene TRBV19, with a weak D call TRBD1 (5 bases). The germline CDR1 and CDR2 sequences are LNHDA and SQIVND (reference sequence). CDR3 size: 14 residues. V was shortened by 5 bases and J by 4 bases, with 12 bases between the two germline ends. The CDR3 spells CASSGLGGNQPQHF. In DNA, the CDR3 is TGTGCCAGTAGTGGTCTCGGGGGGAATCAGCCCCAGCATTTT.

CDR3 bases: TGTGCCAGCACCAGAGGCCTAGCTGGCACAGATACGCAGTATTTT. Translation gives CASTRGLAGTDTQYF. V and J are TRBV7-9 and TRBJ2-3; TRBD2 is a possible D gene (5 bases). The germline V and J ends were trimmed by 7 bases and 1 base, with 15 bases remaining between them. Germline loops: CDR1 SEHNR, CDR2 FQNEAQ (reference sequence). This CDR3 is 15 amino acids long.